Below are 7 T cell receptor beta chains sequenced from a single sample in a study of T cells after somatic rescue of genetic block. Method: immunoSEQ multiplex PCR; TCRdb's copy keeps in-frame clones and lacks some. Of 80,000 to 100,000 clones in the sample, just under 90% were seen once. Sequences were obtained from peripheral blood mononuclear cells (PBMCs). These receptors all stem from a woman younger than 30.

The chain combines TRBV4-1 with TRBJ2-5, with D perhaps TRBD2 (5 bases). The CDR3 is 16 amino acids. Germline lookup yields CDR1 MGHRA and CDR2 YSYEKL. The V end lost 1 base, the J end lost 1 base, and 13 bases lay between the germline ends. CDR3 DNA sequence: TGCGCCAGCAGCCAAGGAGGCGAGCGGACCCAAGAGACCCAGTACTTC. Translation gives CASSQGGERTQETQYF.

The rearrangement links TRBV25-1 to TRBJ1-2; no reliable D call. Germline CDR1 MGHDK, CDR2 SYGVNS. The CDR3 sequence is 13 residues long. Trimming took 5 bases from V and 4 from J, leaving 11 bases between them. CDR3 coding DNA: TGTGCCAGCAGTATTGACGGATTCTATGGCTACACCTTC. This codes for CASSIDGFYGYTF.

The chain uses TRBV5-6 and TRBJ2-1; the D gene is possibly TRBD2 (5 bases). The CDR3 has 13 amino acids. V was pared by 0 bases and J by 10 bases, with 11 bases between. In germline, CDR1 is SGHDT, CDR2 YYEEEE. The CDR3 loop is CASSLGLSEEQFF. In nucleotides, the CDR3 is TGTGCCAGCAGCTTGGGACTATCGGAGGAGCAGTTCTTC.

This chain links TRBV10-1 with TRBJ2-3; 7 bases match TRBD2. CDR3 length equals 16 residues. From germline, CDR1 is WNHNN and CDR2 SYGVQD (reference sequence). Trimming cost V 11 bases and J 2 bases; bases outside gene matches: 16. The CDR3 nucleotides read TGCGCCGTCAACCTAGCGGCGTACAAAACCACAGATACGCAGTATTTT. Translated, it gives CAVNLAAYKTTDTQYF.

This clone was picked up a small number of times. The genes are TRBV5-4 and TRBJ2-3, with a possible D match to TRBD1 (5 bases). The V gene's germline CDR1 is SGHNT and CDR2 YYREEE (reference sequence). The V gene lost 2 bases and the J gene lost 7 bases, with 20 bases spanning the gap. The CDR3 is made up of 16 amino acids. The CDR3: CASSFFHAGKGNTQYF. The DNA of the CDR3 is TGTGCCAGCAGCTTTTTCCACGCAGGGAAAGGAAATACGCAGTATTTT.

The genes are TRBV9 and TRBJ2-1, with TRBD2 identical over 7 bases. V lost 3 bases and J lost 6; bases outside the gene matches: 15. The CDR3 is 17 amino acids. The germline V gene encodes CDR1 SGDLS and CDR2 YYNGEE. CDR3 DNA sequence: TGTGCCAGCAGCGCACTGGCGGGAGCTTACCCCTTCAATGAGCAGTTCTTC. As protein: CASSALAGAYPFNEQFF.

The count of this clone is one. In DNA form, the CDR3 reads TGCGCCAGCAGCCAAGGTATCAGGAACAATGAGCAGTTCTTC. This translates into CASSQGIRNNEQFF. This rearrangement joins TRBV4-3 to TRBJ2-1; D gene ambiguous. The germline CDR1 and CDR2 sequences are LGHNA and YSLEER. The CDR3 has 14 residues. V lost 1 base and J 5 bases, leaving 9 bases between the germline ends.